The T cell receptor (beta chain) described here comes from a study of blood T cell repertoires in COVID-19. On the study more broadly: Both acute and convalescent COVID-19 samples were obtained from the United States, Italy and Spain.

There are 16 residues in the CDR3. J gave up 0 bases and V 5 bases, and 9 bases lay outside the gene matches. Germline-derived CDR1 and CDR2 are SGHTA and FQGNSA. Generated by immunoSEQ multiplex PCR, the TCRdb table keeps only in-frame clones and is missing some. The sample lists about 150,000 clones, more than 75% occurring once. What was sequenced was peripheral blood. This clonotype was sampled from a man aged 45 to 65 with active COVID-19. The chain carries TRBV7-2 and TRBJ2-7; 8 bases line up with TRBD2. The DNA of the CDR3 is TGTGCCAGCAGCCCCTGGACTAGCACTAGCTCCTACGAGCAGTACTTC. It yields the protein CASSPWTSTSSYEQYF.